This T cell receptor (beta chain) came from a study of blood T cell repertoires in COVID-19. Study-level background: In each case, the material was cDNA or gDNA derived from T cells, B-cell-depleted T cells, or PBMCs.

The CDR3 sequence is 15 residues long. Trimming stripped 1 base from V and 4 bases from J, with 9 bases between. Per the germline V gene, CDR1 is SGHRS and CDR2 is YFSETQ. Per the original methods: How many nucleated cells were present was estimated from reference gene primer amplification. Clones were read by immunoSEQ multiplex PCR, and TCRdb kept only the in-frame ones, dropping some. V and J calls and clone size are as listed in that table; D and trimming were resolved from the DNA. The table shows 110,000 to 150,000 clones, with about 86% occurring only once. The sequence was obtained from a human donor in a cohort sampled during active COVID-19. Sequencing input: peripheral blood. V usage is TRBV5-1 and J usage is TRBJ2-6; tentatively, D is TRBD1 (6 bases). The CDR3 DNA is TGCGCCAGCAGCTTGACAGGGTCCGGGGCCAACGTCCTGACTTTC. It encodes CASSLTGSGANVLTF.